This entry features one T cell receptor beta chain sequence. The antigen remains undetermined. Extraction of RNA preceded its reverse transcription into cDNA, which served as the sequencing template. The data were produced by immunoSEQ multiplex PCR, yet TCRdb's version contains in-frame clones alone and is incomplete. Found here are about 280,000 clones, 58% of them singletons; the top ten hold under 2%. These data are taken from a study of CD8+ T cells in alopecia areata. Across the study: Treated patients swallowed 5 to 10 mg of oral tofacitinib twice daily. Study-level points and caveats: Mice showed clearer TCR sharing than patients did, a gap that was possibly HLA-related.

The treatment: oral pan-JAK inhibitor, 5-10 mg twice daily. Lesional scalp punch biopsies and peripheral blood came from alopecia areata patients. V was clipped by 0 bases and J by 8 bases, with 8 bases between them. Germline lookup yields CDR1 SGHRS and CDR2 YFSETQ. This CDR3 region has 12 residues. The V and J genes are TRBV5-1 and TRBJ1-2; D gene unclear. This TCR was sampled from a human donor with alopecia areata. Source: CD4+ T cells sorted from blood, taken at week 24, from a patient treated with tofacitinib. CDR3 nucleotide sequence: TGCGCCAGCAGCTTGGGTCTGACGGGCTACACCTTC. It yields the protein CASSLGLTGYTF. Full variable domain (missing parts from reference TRBV5-1 and TRBJ1-2): KAGVTQTPRYLIKTRGQQVTLSCSPISGHRSVSWYQQTPGQGLQFLFEYFSETQRNKGNFPGRFSGRQFSNSRSEMNVSTLELGDSALYLCASSLGLTGYTFGSGTRLTVV.